What follows are 8 T cell receptor beta chains derived from one specimen sequenced in a study of graft-versus-host responses after intestinal transplantation. Clones were sequenced by immunoSEQ multiplex PCR, and TCRdb holds only the in-frame ones, with some missing. The table records some 24,000 clones, over 35% of them present only once. Here the sequenced sample was alloreactive CD4+ T cells from a mixed lymphocyte reaction culture, taken before intestinal transplant. Stated subset: CFSE-low proliferating T cells sorted from roughly six-day pre-transplant mixed lymphocyte reaction (GvH or HvG direction). Receptors were obtained from a human patient who received an intestinal transplant.

The chain has TRBV25-1 and TRBJ1-2; possibly TRBD1 for D (6 bases). The CDR3 covers 14 residues. CDR1 is MGHDK, CDR2 SYGVNS, per germline. V lost 11 bases and J lost 4, with 20 bases in between. The CDR3 DNA follows: TGTGCCGGGGGGGCGCGGGTTGGGGTCTATGGCTACACCTTC. Translating gives CAGGARVGVYGYTF.

The genes are TRBV5-4 and TRBJ2-7; D is possibly TRBD1 (6 bases). The DNA matches TRBJ2-5 better at its end, which makes the J call doubtful. The germline V gene encodes CDR1 SGHNT and CDR2 YYREEE (reference sequence). The CDR3 covers 14 residues. The CDR3 sequence: CASSLRDIVETQYF. The CDR3 nucleotides read TGTGCCAGCAGCTTACGGGACATCGTAGAGACCCAGTACTTC.

The CDR3 here is CASGLSRGQGNTEAFF. The CDR3 nucleotides are TGTGCTAGTGGTTTGTCCAGGGGGCAGGGGAACACTGAAGCTTTCTTT. The gene calls are TRBV12-5 and TRBJ1-1; 8 bases fit TRBD1. CDR3 size: 16 residues. The ends lost 2 bases at V and 1 base at J; junction bases unmatched: 6. Germline CDR1 is LGHNT and CDR2 is FRNRAP.

The chain has TRBV6-6 and TRBJ2-7; 12 positions agree with TRBD2. Germline V gene sequence: CDR1 MNHNY, CDR2 SVGAGI (reference sequence). The CDR3 is 15 residues long. V shed 4 bases, J shed 2 bases, and the junction held 3 bases outside the gene matches. The chain's CDR3 is CASSWTSGIPYEQYF. The CDR3 DNA is TGTGCCAGCAGTTGGACTAGCGGGATCCCCTACGAGCAGTACTTC.

The chain links TRBV7-8 to TRBJ1-1, with 8 bases that match TRBD1. This CDR3 is built from 15 residues. V gave up 3 bases and J gave up 6 bases; unmatched junction bases: 9. Per germline, CDR1 SGHVS and CDR2 FQNEAQ. The CDR3 DNA is TGTGCCAGCAGCTTTCGTCGGACAGGGAGTTCTGAAGCTTTCTTT. It encodes CASSFRRTGSSEAFF.

Only a few counts were recorded for this clone. The chain links TRBV7-9 to TRBJ1-1; D unclear. The V end lost 0 bases, the J end lost 4 bases, and 18 bases lay between the germline ends. Looked up from germline, CDR1 is SEHNR and CDR2 is FQNEAQ (reference sequence). This CDR3 contains 17 residues. This chain's CDR3 is CASSLAYEAFAGTEAFF. CDR3 coding DNA: TGTGCCAGCAGCTTAGCTTACGAGGCCTTCGCGGGCACTGAAGCTTTCTTT.

This chain joins TRBV30 and TRBJ1-2; D remains ambiguous. The CDR3 covers 15 residues. Germline CDR1 and CDR2: GTSNPN and SVGIG (reference sequence). V dropped 0 bases and J dropped 4 bases, with 15 bases sitting between them. The CDR3 DNA sequence: TGTGCCTGGAGTGTAAGACTACAGACACCCTATGGCTACACCTTC. Translating it yields CAWSVRLQTPYGYTF. Variable domain in full (rest from reference TRBV30 and TRBJ1-2): SQTIHQWPATLVQPVGSPLSLECTVEGTSNPNLYWYRQAAGRGLQLLFYSVGIGQISSEVPQNLSASRPQDRQFILSSKKLLLSDSGFYLCAWSVRLQTPYGYTFGSGTRLTVV.

The chain employs TRBV5-1 and TRBJ2-1; 8 positions agree with TRBD1. J was trimmed by 2 bases and V by 4 bases; bases with no gene match: 8. The CDR3 length is 16 residues. Per germline, CDR1 SGHRS and CDR2 YFSETQ. The CDR3 spells CASSILSGQAYNEQFF. CDR3 coding DNA: TGCGCCAGCAGCATACTCTCGGGACAGGCCTACAATGAGCAGTTCTTC. The full variable domain, with the rest looked up from reference TRBV5-1 and TRBJ2-1, is KAGVTQTPRYLIKTRGQQVTLSCSPISGHRSVSWYQQTPGQGLQFLFEYFSETQRNKGNFPGRFSGRQFSNSRSEMNVSTLELGDSALYLCASSILSGQAYNEQFFGPGTRLTVL.